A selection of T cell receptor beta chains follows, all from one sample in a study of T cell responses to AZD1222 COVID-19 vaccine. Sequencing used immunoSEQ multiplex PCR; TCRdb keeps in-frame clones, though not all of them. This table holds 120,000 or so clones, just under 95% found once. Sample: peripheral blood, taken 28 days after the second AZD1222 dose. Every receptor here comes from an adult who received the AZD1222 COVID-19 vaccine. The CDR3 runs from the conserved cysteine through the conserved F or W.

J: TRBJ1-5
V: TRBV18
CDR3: CASSPRSGTNQPQHF

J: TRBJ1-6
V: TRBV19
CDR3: CASSASGEYSPLHF

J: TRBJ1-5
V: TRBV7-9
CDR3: CASSRGISNQPQHF

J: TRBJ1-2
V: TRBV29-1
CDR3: CSVEALRDRGYGYTF

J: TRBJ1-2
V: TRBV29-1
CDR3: CSVWTYYGYTF

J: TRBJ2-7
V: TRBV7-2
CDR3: CASSRTGQGSYEQYF

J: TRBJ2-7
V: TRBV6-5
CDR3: CASSYTTGRTYEQYF

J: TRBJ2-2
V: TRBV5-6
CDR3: CASSLLAGGYTGELFF

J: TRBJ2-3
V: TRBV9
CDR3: CASSVGWGAQADTQYF

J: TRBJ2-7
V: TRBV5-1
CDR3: CASSLVQGYEQYF